This passage covers 24 T cell receptor beta chains from one sample sequenced in a study of long-term antiretroviral therapy in people with HIV. The libraries were made with immunoSEQ v3.0 at survey level. Sequenced by immunoSEQ multiplex PCR; TCRdb stores in-frame clones only, minus some. The table records tens of thousands of clones, roughly 96% of them present only once. Sequencing was performed on unsorted PBMCs, taken 3.7 years after starting antiretroviral therapy. The origin of the receptors is a woman between 50 and 59 years old with HIV.

The chain employs TRBV2 and TRBJ2-2; no firm D call. The V end lost 3 bases, the J end lost 3 bases, and 8 bases lay between the germline ends. Per the germline V gene, CDR1 is SNHLY and CDR2 is FYNNEI. The CDR3 is 14 amino acids. CDR3 loop: CASSDQEHTGELFF. CDR3 DNA sequence: TGTGCCAGCAGTGACCAAGAGCACACCGGGGAGCTGTTTTTT.

This rearrangement joins TRBV2 to TRBJ1-1, with 10 nucleotides matching TRBD1. This CDR3 contains 15 residues. The V gene end was trimmed by 3 bases and the J gene end by 0 bases; junction bases not matched to a gene: 1. CDR1 is SNHLY, CDR2 FYNNEI, per germline. The CDR3 spells CASSEDRGMNTEAFF. The CDR3 nucleotides are TGTGCCAGCAGTGAGGACAGGGGGATGAACACTGAAGCTTTCTTT. Looking up the rest from reference TRBV2 and TRBJ1-1 gives the full variable domain: EPEVTQTPSHQVTQMGQEVILRCVPISNHLYFYWYRQILGQKVEFLVSFYNNEISEKSEIFDDQFSVERPDGSNFTLKIRSTKLEDSAMYFCASSEDRGMNTEAFFGQGTRLTVV.

V is TRBV5-4 and J is TRBJ2-7; D is ambiguous. This CDR3 is 11 amino acids long. Germline V CDR1 and CDR2: SGHNT, YYREEE (reference sequence). V lost 4 bases, J lost 1 base, and 3 bases lay in between. The CDR3 DNA is TGTGCCAGCAGCAATTCCTACGAGCAGTACTTC. This translates into CASSNSYEQYF.

This clone has only a few counts. The chain uses TRBV5-5 and TRBJ2-5, with 7 bases that match TRBD2. Per the germline V gene, CDR1 is SGHKS and CDR2 is YYEKEE (reference sequence). The junction had 11 bases not matched to a gene; V was cut back by 6 bases and J by 3 bases. This CDR3 region has 15 residues. Here the CDR3 DNA reads TGTGCCAGCACTAGGAGGGAGGGTAGGGAAGAGACCCAGTACTTC. Encoded protein: CASTRREGREETQYF.

This clone came up a few times. This sequence joins TRBV14 and TRBJ1-2; 10 bases map to TRBD1. CDR1 SGHDN and CDR2 FVKESK come from the germline V gene. With V trimmed by 3 bases and J by 4 bases, 8 bases remained unmatched. CDR3 length: 16 amino acids. The CDR3 region is CASSQAGTGAIYGYTF. DNA of the CDR3: TGTGCCAGCAGCCAGGCCGGGACAGGGGCGATCTATGGCTACACCTTC.

The sample holds one count of this clone. At one of its ends the junction is not consistent with the germline gene, which may arise from a read error. V usage is TRBV5-1 and J usage is TRBJ1-3; possible D gene TRBD1, 6 bases. Germline CDR1 and CDR2: SGHRS and YFSETQ. This CDR3 comprises 17 residues. CDR3 amino acids: CASGLGGSGADGNTIYF. CDR3 sequence (DNA): TGCGCCAGCGGCTTGGGCGGATCGGGGGCTGATGGAAACACCATATATTTT.

The chain employs TRBV7-9 and TRBJ1-6; the D gene is possibly TRBD1 (5 bases). Germline CDR1 is SEHNR and CDR2 is FQNEAQ (reference sequence). The CDR3 loop spans 16 amino acids. Deletions cut 5 bases from V and 7 bases from J, with 18 bases between. CDR3 region: CASSRSGETVNSPLHF. The CDR3 region has the DNA TGTGCCAGCAGCCGATCGGGGGAGACAGTCAATTCACCCCTCCACTTT.

This sequence joins TRBV30 and TRBJ1-2; a weak D match, TRBD1 (6 bases). The CDR3 extends over 14 amino acids. The V and J ends lost 1 base and 7 bases respectively, with 16 bases between them. Germline V gives CDR1 GTSNPN, CDR2 SVGIG (reference sequence). The CDR3 sequence is CAWSGDTSEGGYTF. CDR3 bases: TGTGCCTGGAGTGGGGACACCTCCGAAGGTGGCTACACCTTC. Full variable domain (rest looked up from reference TRBV30 and TRBJ1-2): SQTIHQWPATLVQPVGSPLSLECTVEGTSNPNLYWYRQAAGRGLQLLFYSVGIGQISSEVPQNLSASRPQDRQFILSSKKLLLSDSGFYLCAWSGDTSEGGYTFGSGTRLTVV.

The chain carries TRBV6-1 and TRBJ2-2; a weak D match, TRBD2 (6 bases). The CDR3 contains 15 residues. Looked up from germline, CDR1 is MNHNS and CDR2 is SASEGT. V was cut by 6 bases and J by 1 base, with 12 bases left in between. Here the CDR3 reads CASRHAGGNTGELFF. DNA of the CDR3: TGTGCCAGCAGGCACGCCGGGGGGAACACCGGGGAGCTGTTTTTT.

J is TRBJ2-5 and V is TRBV5-4; unclear D gene. Germline CDR1 reads SGHNT; CDR2 reads YYREEE (reference sequence). V gave up 0 bases and J gave up 5 bases, with 8 bases separating them. The CDR3 loop spans 13 amino acids. The CDR3: CASSLVPVETQYF. CDR3 bases: TGTGCCAGCAGCTTGGTGCCGGTTGAGACCCAGTACTTC.

The chain uses TRBV19 and TRBJ2-7, with D perhaps assigned TRBD1 or TRBD2 (6 bases each). Germline assignment: CDR1 LNHDA and CDR2 SQIVND (reference sequence). This CDR3 has 14 amino acids. Trimming removed 3 bases from V and 3 bases from J, with 12 bases in between. The CDR3 nucleotides read TGTGCCAGTAGTATGGGGGGCAGGGACTACGAGCAGTACTTC. It translates to CASSMGGRDYEQYF.

The chain employs TRBV14 and TRBJ2-7, with D possibly matching TRBD2 (5 bases). The V end was cut by 1 base, the J end by 7 bases, with 8 bases between. The CDR3 is 12 residues long. Germline V gene sequence: CDR1 SGHDN, CDR2 FVKESK. The CDR3 region has the DNA TGTGCCAGCAGCCAAGTTCCGGGAGAGCAGTACTTC. Protein sequence: CASSQVPGEQYF.

The chain employs TRBV19 and TRBJ1-1; D may be TRBD1 (5 bases). The CDR3 sequence is 11 residues long. Germline V gives CDR1 LNHDA, CDR2 SQIVND (reference sequence). V shed 6 bases and J shed 7 bases, with 9 bases lying between them. The CDR3 is CASSNRSEAFF. In nucleotides, the CDR3 is TGTGCCAGTAGCAACAGGAGTGAAGCTTTCTTT.

The chain combines TRBV19 with TRBJ2-3; D gene ambiguous. This CDR3 is built from 14 residues. V was cut by 6 bases and J by 0 bases, with 10 bases left in between. Germline CDR1 and CDR2: LNHDA and SQIVND (reference sequence). CDR3 in DNA: TGTGCCAGTAGCCGACCAGGAAGCACAGATACGCAGTATTTT. Its protein is CASSRPGSTDTQYF.

This chain joins TRBV7-3 and TRBJ1-1; no definite D call. The CDR3 contains 13 residues. The V end lost 6 bases, the J end lost 3 bases, and 11 bases lay between the germline ends. Germline-derived CDR1 and CDR2 are SGHTA and FQGTGA. CDR3 sequence: CASSFQSDTEAFF. CDR3 in DNA: TGTGCCAGCAGTTTTCAAAGTGACACTGAAGCTTTCTTT.

This clone was observed once. This chain joins TRBV6-1 and TRBJ1-3; 7 bases align to TRBD1. The germline CDR1 and CDR2 sequences are MNHNS and SASEGT. The V segment lost 8 bases and the J segment 4 bases; nucleotides outside the gene matches: 5. The CDR3 runs 13 residues. DNA for the CDR3: TGTGCCAGCGGGGGGGACAGAGGAAACACCATATATTTT. This codes for CASGGDRGNTIYF.

V and J are TRBV29-1 and TRBJ2-5, with 10 bases matching TRBD1. The CDR3 runs to 17 residues. The germline CDR1 and CDR2 sequences are SQVTM and ANQGSEA. V lost 0 bases to trimming and J lost 2 bases; unmatched junction nucleotides: 9. CDR3: CSVEDNLWGQGQETQYF. The CDR3 DNA reads as TGCAGCGTTGAAGATAATCTCTGGGGACAGGGGCAAGAGACCCAGTACTTC.

V usage is TRBV4-1 and J usage is TRBJ1-2; TRBD1 agrees at 12 bases. V lost 4 bases, J lost 2 bases, and 2 bases stayed unmatched. Per the germline V gene, CDR1 is MGHRA and CDR2 is YSYEKL. The CDR3 is 15 residues long. The CDR3 spells CASSPGQGANYGYTF. The CDR3 DNA reads TGCGCCAGCAGCCCGGGACAGGGGGCCAACTATGGCTACACCTTC.

The CDR3 region has the DNA TGTGCCAGCAGCCAAGAGGTCAGGGTACTCTCACCCCTCCACTTT. Encoded protein: CASSQEVRVLSPLHF. This chain joins TRBV4-2 and TRBJ1-6, with D possibly TRBD1 on 5 matching bases. CDR1 is LGHNA, CDR2 YNFKEQ, per germline. This CDR3 spans 15 amino acids. Trimming left V 0 bases short and J 10 bases short, with 13 bases between.

This CDR3 reads CASSVGTGVGYTF. CDR3 in DNA: TGTGCCAGCAGCGTCGGGACAGGGGTAGGCTACACCTTC. The chain links TRBV9 to TRBJ1-2; 10 bases match TRBD1. Per germline, CDR1 SGDLS and CDR2 YYNGEE. There are 13 residues in the CDR3. The junction had 3 bases not matched to a gene; V was cut back by 2 bases and J by 8 bases.

V usage is TRBV6-6 and J usage is TRBJ2-5; 14 nucleotides align to TRBD2. Trimming took 6 bases from V and 5 from J; bases not matched to a gene: 8. The germline V gene encodes CDR1 MNHNY and CDR2 SVGAGI (reference sequence). The CDR3 spans 16 residues. CDR3 amino acids: CASSARLAGGMETQYF. CDR3 nucleotide sequence: TGTGCCAGCAGCGCAAGACTAGCGGGGGGGATGGAGACCCAGTACTTC.

V and J are TRBV21-1 and TRBJ2-7; the D call TRBD1 from the table was never checked on the DNA. TRBV21-1 is labeled a pseudogene. This CDR3 is 15 amino acids long. The CDR3 spells CASSNGQEPLDEQYF. CDR3 DNA: TGTGCCAGCAGCAATGGACAGGAACCCCTGGACGAGCAGTACTTC.

The chain is built from TRBV7-6 and TRBJ2-1; TRBD2 matches at 11 bases. V gave up 1 base and J gave up 6 bases; unmatched junction bases: 2. The CDR3 sequence is 15 residues long. Germline CDR1 and CDR2: SGHVS and FNYEAQ. CDR3 sequence reads: CASSLVSGGANEQFF. As DNA, the CDR3 is TGTGCCAGCAGCTTAGTTAGCGGGGGGGCCAATGAGCAGTTCTTC.

V and J are TRBV5-6 and TRBJ2-7, with D perhaps assigned TRBD1 or TRBD2 (6 bases each). The CDR3 totals 13 residues. CDR1 and CDR2 from the germline V gene are SGHDT and YYEEEE. The V gene lost 4 bases and the J gene lost 3 bases, with 11 bases spanning the gap. In nucleotides, the CDR3 is TGTGCCAGCAGCGGGGGGCGACTCTACGAGCAGTACTTC. Translated, it gives CASSGGRLYEQYF.